The rows below give T cell receptor beta chains drawn from one sample of a study of Graves' ophthalmopathy and Graves' hyperthyroidism. TCRdb itself ran the multiplex PCR reads through MiXCR, one entry per CDR3 protein. The sample holds hundreds of thousands of distinct CDR3 sequences; about 20% are singletons and the top ten take approximately 6.9%. Sequenced input: peripheral blood. These receptors were obtained from a woman between 18 and 30 years old with stable Graves' hyperthyroidism. Some clones in this sample may be carry-over from other donors' samples. CDR3s include the opening cysteine and the closing phenylalanine or tryptophan. Each record gives: CDR3 protein, CDR3 DNA, V gene, clone size, J gene, D gene. A D gene is named only where the DNA matches it firmly. Clone size is given for some rows only: seen once, a few or many times, or a class if the clone is expanded.

CDR3: CASSQDGSVYEQYF
DNA: TGTGCCAGCAGCCAAGATGGGTCAGTCTACGAGCAGTACTTC
V: TRBV3-1
size: many
J: TRBJ2-7
D: NA

CDR3: CASSLDHSNYGYTF
DNA: TGTGCCAGCAGTTTAGACCATTCTAACTATGGCTACACCTTC
V: TRBV12-3/TRBV12-4
size: many
J: TRBJ1-2
D: NA

CDR3: CASRTWGPAYEQYF
DNA: TGTGCCAGCAGAACCTGGGGACCTGCCTACGAGCAGTACTTC
V: TRBV28
size: many
J: TRBJ2-7
D: NA

CDR3: CASSFGGRGAEAFF
DNA: TGTGCCAGCAGTTTTGGGGGGAGGGGTGCTGAAGCTTTCTTT
V: TRBV6-5
size: many
J: TRBJ1-1
D: NA

CDR3: CATSRGTGEAFF
DNA: TGTGCCACCAGCAGAGGGACAGGGGAAGCTTTCTTT
V: TRBV15
size: many
J: TRBJ1-1
D: TRBD1

CDR3: CSASGDTSSYEQYF
DNA: TGCAGTGCTAGTGGGGACACTAGCTCCTACGAGCAGTACTTC
V: TRBV20-1
size: NA
J: TRBJ2-7
D: NA

CDR3: CASSQSTSEDSYEQYF
DNA: TGCGCCAGCAGCCAATCCACTAGCGAAGACTCCTACGAGCAGTACTTC
V: TRBV4-1
size: NA
J: TRBJ2-7
D: TRBD2

CDR3: CASTPVGQVNSPLHF
DNA: TGTGCCAGCACCCCAGTGGGACAGGTTAATTCACCCCTCCACTTT
V: TRBV27
size: once
J: TRBJ1-6
D: TRBD1

CDR3: CASSQGVGGNQPQHF
DNA: TGCGCCAGCAGCCAAGGGGTCGGGGGCAATCAGCCCCAGCATTTT
V: TRBV4-1
size: NA
J: TRBJ1-5
D: NA

CDR3: CASRPQDRYEQYF
DNA: TGTGCCAGCAGGCCCCAGGATAGGTACGAGCAGTACTTC
V: TRBV6-1
size: NA
J: TRBJ2-7
D: NA

CDR3: CASSFWGADSNQPQHF
DNA: TGTGCCAGCAGTTTCTGGGGGGCGGATAGCAATCAGCCCCAGCATTTT
V: TRBV12-3/TRBV12-4
size: many
J: TRBJ1-5
D: NA

CDR3: CASSSNPRTGESLAFF
DNA: TGTGCCAGCAGCTCTAACCCCCGGACGGGGGAATCGCTAGCTTTCTTT
V: TRBV11-1
size: many
J: TRBJ1-1
D: NA

CDR3: CASSLTGGTGAGQPQHF
DNA: TGTGCCAGCAGTTTAACGGGGGGGACGGGGGCCGGACAGCCCCAGCATTTT
V: TRBV6-5
size: NA
J: TRBJ1-5
D: NA

CDR3: CASSYSEGGNQPQHF
DNA: TGTGCCAGCAGTTACTCCGAGGGGGGCAATCAGCCCCAGCATTTT
V: TRBV6-5
size: NA
J: TRBJ1-5
D: NA

CDR3: CASSETAGGYGYTF
DNA: TGTGCCAGCAGTGAAACAGCGGGAGGCTATGGCTACACCTTC
V: TRBV2
size: many
J: TRBJ1-2
D: NA

CDR3: CSAPVSAYEQYF
DNA: TGCAGTGCTCCGGTCTCCGCGTACGAGCAGTACTTC
V: TRBV20-1
size: few
J: TRBJ2-7
D: NA

CDR3: CASSVQPLQSGNTIYF
DNA: TGTGCCAGCAGCGTACAGCCACTCCAATCTGGAAACACCATATATTTT
V: TRBV9
size: many
J: TRBJ1-3
D: NA

CDR3: CASSPGQGNYNSPLHF
DNA: TGTGCCAGCAGCCCAGGACAGGGTAATTATAATTCACCCCTCCACTTT
V: TRBV13
size: many
J: TRBJ1-6
D: TRBD1

CDR3: CASSYAGDTEAFF
DNA: TGCGCCAGCAGCTATGCTGGGGACACTGAAGCTTTCTTT
V: TRBV5-1
size: many
J: TRBJ1-1
D: NA

CDR3: CASSLVSGAYEQYF
DNA: TGTGCCAGCAGCTTAGTCTCAGGGGCCTACGAGCAGTACTTC
V: TRBV7-9
size: NA
J: TRBJ2-7
D: NA

CDR3: CASSSLLGAFYEQYF
DNA: TGTGCCAGCAGCTCCCTACTGGGGGCTTTCTACGAGCAGTACTTC
V: TRBV12-3/TRBV12-4
size: many
J: TRBJ2-7
D: NA

CDR3: CASSQDSDRGYGYTF
DNA: TGCGCCAGTAGCCAAGACTCTGACAGGGGCTATGGCTACACCTTC
V: TRBV4-1
size: few
J: TRBJ1-2
D: TRBD1

CDR3: CASSLGGVSREQYF
DNA: TGTGCCAGCAGTTTAGGAGGGGTTTCCAGAGAGCAGTACTTC
V: TRBV12-3/TRBV12-4
size: many
J: TRBJ2-7
D: NA

CDR3: CASRAGQSEAFF
DNA: TGTGCCAGCAGAGCGGGACAGTCTGAAGCTTTCTTT
V: TRBV6-5
size: many
J: TRBJ1-1
D: TRBD1

CDR3: CASSLGFQPQHF
DNA: TGTGCCAGCAGTTTAGGGTTTCAGCCCCAGCATTTT
V: TRBV28
size: many
J: TRBJ1-5
D: NA

CDR3: CATSRGRAVSNQPQHF
DNA: TGTGCCACCAGCAGAGGAAGGGCGGTAAGCAATCAGCCCCAGCATTTT
V: TRBV15
size: few
J: TRBJ1-5
D: NA

CDR3: CSARGDTDTEAFF
DNA: TGCAGTGCTAGAGGGGACACCGACACTGAAGCTTTCTTT
V: TRBV20-1
size: few
J: TRBJ1-1
D: NA

CDR3: CASSLVEATGELFF
DNA: TGCGCCAGCAGCTTGGTAGAGGCGACCGGGGAGCTGTTTTTT
V: TRBV5-1
size: few
J: TRBJ2-2
D: NA

CDR3: CASSYSNQGPDEQYF
DNA: TGTGCCAGCAGTTACTCGAATCAGGGGCCTGACGAGCAGTACTTC
V: TRBV6-5
size: NA
J: TRBJ2-7
D: NA

CDR3: CASSSGRPGTQYF
DNA: TGCGCCAGCAGTTCAGGACGCCCAGGGACCCAGTACTTC
V: TRBV5-1
size: NA
J: TRBJ2-5
D: NA

CDR3: CASTPQGFSEAFF
DNA: TGTGCCAGCACTCCACAGGGGTTTAGTGAAGCTTTCTTT
V: TRBV12-3/TRBV12-4
size: many
J: TRBJ1-1
D: TRBD1

CDR3: CSARDSTTDSYEQYF
DNA: TGCAGTGCTAGAGATTCCACGACAGACTCCTACGAGCAGTACTTC
V: TRBV20-1
size: few
J: TRBJ2-7
D: NA

CDR3: CASTPKDRDGEQYF
DNA: TGCGCCAGCACCCCTAAGGACCGGGATGGCGAGCAGTACTTC
V: TRBV5-1
size: many
J: TRBJ2-7
D: NA

CDR3: CASSLRSVREAFF
DNA: TGTGCCAGCAGTTTAAGGTCGGTCCGTGAAGCTTTCTTT
V: TRBV28
size: NA
J: TRBJ1-1
D: NA

CDR3: CASSSEKQGVPYEQYF
DNA: TGTGCCAGCAGCTCCGAGAAACAGGGAGTTCCCTACGAGCAGTACTTC
V: TRBV7-8
size: NA
J: TRBJ2-7
D: NA

CDR3: CASRPGSSYEQYF
DNA: TGTGCCAGCAGACCGGGAAGCTCCTACGAGCAGTACTTC
V: TRBV7-9
size: many
J: TRBJ2-7
D: NA

CDR3: CASKPDGYEQYF
DNA: TGTGCCAGCAAACCAGACGGCTACGAGCAGTACTTC
V: TRBV12-3/TRBV12-4
size: NA
J: TRBJ2-7
D: NA

CDR3: CASSLSGGALETQYF
DNA: TGTGCCAGCAGTTTGAGCGGGGGGGCCTTAGAGACCCAGTACTTC
V: TRBV28
size: many
J: TRBJ2-5
D: TRBD2

CDR3: CASSTQGQPQHF
DNA: TGTGCCAGCAGTACCCAGGGTCAGCCCCAGCATTTT
V: TRBV12-3/TRBV12-4
size: few
J: TRBJ1-5
D: NA

CDR3: CASSPNRDYTRTYGYTF
DNA: TGTGCCAGCAGCCCTAACCGGGACTACACACGGACCTATGGCTACACCTTC
V: TRBV4-2
size: many
J: TRBJ1-2
D: NA

CDR3: CSVDGTGSNTGELFF
DNA: TGCAGCGTTGATGGGACAGGGAGCAACACCGGGGAGCTGTTTTTT
V: TRBV29-1
size: many
J: TRBJ2-2
D: TRBD1

CDR3: CSARDTREHSYEQYF
DNA: TGCAGTGCTAGAGATACGAGGGAGCACTCCTACGAGCAGTACTTC
V: TRBV20-1
size: many
J: TRBJ2-7
D: NA

CDR3: CATSRDQAGIGGYTF
DNA: TGTGCCACCAGCAGAGATCAGGCAGGGATAGGTGGCTACACCTTC
V: TRBV15
size: many
J: TRBJ1-2
D: NA

CDR3: CSAGTYTSGGGGETQYF
DNA: TGCAGTGCTGGAACATACACTAGCGGGGGAGGTGGGGAGACCCAGTACTTC
V: TRBV20-1
size: NA
J: TRBJ2-5
D: TRBD2

CDR3: CASSDSGGNSPLHF
DNA: TGTGCCAGCAGTGACTCTGGTGGTAATTCACCCCTCCACTTT
V: TRBV6-4
size: many
J: TRBJ1-6
D: NA

CDR3: CASSYSGLAGGRETQYF
DNA: TGTGCCAGCAGTTACTCGGGACTAGCGGGGGGGCGGGAGACCCAGTACTTC
V: TRBV6-5
size: many
J: TRBJ2-5
D: TRBD2

CDR3: CASEPFSGTGETQYF
DNA: TGTGCCAGTGAACCTTTTAGCGGGACGGGAGAGACCCAGTACTTC
V: TRBV12-3/TRBV12-4
size: NA
J: TRBJ2-5
D: TRBD2

CDR3: CASSTRDRGETEAFF
DNA: TGCGCCAGCAGCACTCGAGACCGGGGGGAGACTGAAGCTTTCTTT
V: TRBV5-1
size: many
J: TRBJ1-1
D: NA

CDR3: CASNAGISPLHF
DNA: TGTGCCAGCAATGCGGGGATCTCGCCCCTCCACTTT
V: TRBV28
size: many
J: TRBJ1-6
D: NA

CDR3: CASSLAGEWETQYF
DNA: TGTGCCAGCAGCTTAGCGGGAGAGTGGGAGACCCAGTACTTC
V: TRBV7-8
size: once
J: TRBJ2-5
D: NA

CDR3: CASSLGGSSGNTIYF
DNA: TGTGCCAGCAGCTTAGGGGGGAGCTCTGGAAACACCATATATTTT
V: TRBV27
size: many
J: TRBJ1-3
D: NA